Below, 13 T cell receptor beta chains from the same sample are listed, as sequenced in a study of cytomegalovirus exposure and HLA in healthy donors. PCR was performed using 60 Vbeta and 13 Jbeta primers. Repertoires were generated with immunoSEQ multiplex PCR, while TCRdb's copy carries only in-frame clones and drops some. The data hold about 87,000 clones, with approximately 7.7% observed a single time. The material sequenced was PBMCs. These TCRs come from a man aged 45-60 years in good health and CMV-seronegative.

This clone came up a few times. CDR3 in amino acids: CASSKGADRSNYEQYF. CDR3 bases: TGTGCCAGCAGCAAAGGGGCGGACAGAAGTAACTACGAGCAGTACTTC. V and J are TRBV21-1 and TRBJ2-7; TRBD1 is the table's D call and was not checked against the DNA. TRBV21-1 corresponds to a pseudogene. The CDR3 has 16 residues.

The chain has TRBV28 and TRBJ1-5; possibly TRBD1 for D (5 bases). Trimming left V 8 bases short and J 0 bases short, with 14 bases between. The CDR3 contains 15 residues. Germline lookup yields CDR1 MDHEN and CDR2 SYDVKM. The CDR3 region has the DNA TGTGCCAGCTTTGGGGGACTTTATAGCAATCAGCCCCAGCATTTT. Protein product: CASFGGLYSNQPQHF.

The CDR3 is CASSHQGSGELFF. The CDR3 DNA reads as TGTGCCAGCAGCCACCAGGGGTCCGGGGAGCTGTTTTTT. The chain couples TRBV14 to TRBJ2-2; TRBD1 might be the D (6 bases). Germline V CDR1 and CDR2: SGHDN, FVKESK. Trimming took off 3 bases at V and 6 bases at J, with 8 bases between the two ends. This CDR3 comprises 13 residues.

The chain uses TRBV4-1 and TRBJ2-1, with 9 bases aligning to TRBD1. CDR1 and CDR2 (germline): MGHRA, YSYEKL. The ends lost 1 base at V and 4 bases at J; junction bases unmatched: 2. This CDR3 is 15 amino acids long. CDR3 nucleotide sequence: TGCGCCAGCAGCCAAGGACAGGGGGAATACAATGAGCAGTTCTTC. This sequence encodes CASSQGQGEYNEQFF.

This clone turned up a few times. The chain uses TRBV27 and TRBJ1-1; 9 positions match TRBD1. Unmatched junction bases numbered 3, after V lost 6 bases and J lost 4 bases. Germline V gives CDR1 MNHEY, CDR2 SMNVEV (reference sequence). This CDR3 has 13 amino acids. The CDR3 nucleotides read TGTGCCAGCAGCCCGACAGGGGGCACTGAAGCTTTCTTT. It encodes CASSPTGGTEAFF.

This clone was detected a few times. V gene TRBV5-4 combines with J gene TRBJ1-2, with D possibly matching TRBD1 (5 bases). Germline assignment: CDR1 SGHNT and CDR2 YYREEE (reference sequence). The CDR3 sequence is 16 residues long. V shed 1 base and J shed 7 bases, with 20 bases lying between them. Here the CDR3 reads CASSLRGRLQEGGYTF. The CDR3 DNA sequence: TGTGCCAGCAGCTTGAGGGGCAGACTCCAGGAAGGTGGCTACACCTTC.

This clone was observed a handful of times. This chain joins TRBV30 and TRBJ1-6; 7 nucleotides match TRBD1. J gave up 4 bases and V 3 bases, and 0 bases lay outside the gene matches. This CDR3 contains 13 residues. Germline V gene data show CDR1 as GTSNPN and CDR2 as SVGIG (reference sequence). The CDR3, as DNA: TGTGCCTGGAGGGGACAGTATAATTCACCCCTCCACTTT. Protein product: CAWRGQYNSPLHF.

This sequence joins TRBV6-4 and TRBJ2-3; 10 nucleotides line up with TRBD2. Germline CDR1 is MRHNA and CDR2 is SNTAGT. The J segment lost 4 bases and the V segment lost 0 bases, leaving 7 bases of the junction unmatched. There are 17 residues in the CDR3. This chain's CDR3 is CASSDSITSGDADTQYF. CDR3 DNA sequence: TGTGCCAGCAGTGACTCGATAACTAGCGGGGATGCAGATACGCAGTATTTT.

This chain's CDR3 is CASSWGQSYEQYF. CDR3 DNA: TGCGCCAGCAGCTGGGGACAGTCCTACGAGCAGTACTTC. This chain links TRBV5-1 with TRBJ2-5; 7 nucleotides agree with TRBD1. The last part of the DNA fits TRBJ2-7 better; the J call may be wrong. Germline V lookup: CDR1 SGHRS, CDR2 YFSETQ. The CDR3 spans 13 residues.

This clone was detected a few times. The chain couples TRBV5-4 to TRBJ1-1, with TRBD1 matching over 8 bases. Germline CDR1 is SGHNT and CDR2 is YYREEE (reference sequence). V shed 4 bases, J shed 0 bases, and the junction held 2 bases outside the gene matches. The CDR3 contains 14 residues. This chain's CDR3 is CASSGTGMNTEAFF. The CDR3 bases are TGTGCCAGCAGCGGGACAGGTATGAACACTGAAGCTTTCTTT. The entire variable domain, with the rest obtained from reference TRBV5-4 and TRBJ1-1, is as follows: ETGVTQSPTHLIKTRGQQVTLRCSSQSGHNTVSWYQQALGQGPQFIFQYYREEENGRGNFPPRFSGLQFPNYSSELNVNALELDDSALYLCASSGTGMNTEAFFGQGTRLTVV.

The chain is built from TRBV18 and TRBJ1-1; D not certain. Trimming removed 1 base from V and 1 base from J, with 7 bases in between. Looked up from germline, CDR1 is KGHSH and CDR2 is LQKENI. This CDR3 is 14 amino acids long. CDR3 DNA sequence: TGTGCCAGCTCACCACTTGGAGGGAACACTGAAGCTTTCTTT. Its translation is CASSPLGGNTEAFF.

This clone has more than one count but fewer than ten. As DNA, the CDR3 is TGTGCCAGCAGCCAGGGGGCCACGCTAAACAATGAGCAGTTCTTC. It specifies CASSQGATLNNEQFF. V gene TRBV6-6 combines with J gene TRBJ2-1; 8 nucleotides align to TRBD1. Unmatched junction bases numbered 9, after V lost 6 bases and J lost 5 bases. CDR3 length equals 15 residues. Per germline, CDR1 MNHNY and CDR2 SVGAGI (reference sequence).

The rearrangement uses TRBV6-6 and TRBJ2-7, with D unclear. Between the trimmed V and J ends, which lost 2 bases and 4 bases, there was a span of 12 bases. Germline V CDR1 and CDR2: MNHNY, SVGAGI (reference sequence). CDR3 length: 14 amino acids. The CDR3 region has the DNA TGTGCCAGCAGTTACCGTGCGGAAACTTACGAGCAGTACTTC. Translation: CASSYRAETYEQYF.